These 20 T cell receptor beta chains originate from one sample sequenced in a study. TCRdb reprocessed the 5' RACE reads with MiXCR, giving one entry per CDR3 protein. This table holds roughly 56,000 distinct CDR3 sequences, around 30% found once. Sequenced sample: tumor-infiltrating naive CD4+ T cells sorted from the breast tumor. The subset denotes: naive CD4+ T cells, CD4+CD45RA+CD25-. Source of these receptors: a female donor with breast cancer.

Remarks on this clonotype: A junction boundary mismatches the germline segment, possibly from a read error. The V call is TRBV7-2, the J call TRBJ1-2; 7 bases are a match to TRBD1. Germline values: CDR1 SGHTA, CDR2 FQGNSA. The CDR3 consists of 13 residues. The CDR3 protein is CASSATGPYGHTF. Here the CDR3 DNA reads TGTGCCAGCAGCGCGACAGGGCCCTATGGCCACACCTTC. Variable domain in full (rest from reference TRBV7-2 and TRBJ1-2): GAGVSQSPSNKVTEKGKDVELRCDPISGHTALYWYRQSLGQGLEFLIYFQGNSAPDKSGLPSDRFSAERTGGSVSTLTIQRTQQEDSAVYLCASSATGPYGHTFGSGTRLTVV.

Here the CDR3 DNA reads TGTGCCAGCAGCCAAGCAACCGGCGGGGGCCCCGGGACCCAGTACTTC. Translation gives CASSQATGGGPGTQYF. V usage is TRBV4-2 and J usage is TRBJ2-5; D might be TRBD2 (7 bases). The CDR3 totals 16 residues. V was trimmed by 1 base and J by 7 bases, leaving 19 bases between them. Per the germline V gene, CDR1 is LGHNA and CDR2 is YNFKEQ.

Ten or more counts support this clonotype. The CDR3 nucleotides are TGCGCCAGCAGCTCGGGACAGGGCGGCACAGATACGCAGTATTTT. It specifies CASSSGQGGTDTQYF. This sequence joins TRBV5-1 and TRBJ2-3; 9 bases align to TRBD1. V gave up 3 bases and J gave up 1 base; unmatched junction bases: 3. The germline V gene encodes CDR1 SGHRS and CDR2 YFSETQ. The CDR3 has 15 residues.

This clonotype appeared many times. This chain joins TRBV29-1 and TRBJ2-3; unclear D gene. Germline lookup yields CDR1 SQVTM and CDR2 ANQGSEA. Trimming took off 7 bases at V and 5 bases at J, with 16 bases between the two ends. The CDR3 runs 13 residues. The CDR3 nucleotides read TGCAGCGCTGTGGGGTCGCGATTAGATACGCAGTATTTT. This gives the protein CSAVGSRLDTQYF.

The chain is built from TRBV6-2 or TRBV6-3 and TRBJ2-1; 11 bases map to TRBD2. The CDR3 loop spans 19 amino acids. With 6 bases clipped from V and 3 bases from J, the junction kept 16 bases outside the gene matches. Germline lookup yields CDR1 MNHEY and CDR2 SVGEGT. The CDR3 protein is CASSPIAGGRPSLYNEQFF. CDR3 coding DNA: TGTGCCAGCAGCCCCATAGCGGGGGGGCGGCCCTCCCTCTACAATGAGCAGTTCTTC.

The chain couples TRBV28 to TRBJ1-2; D is possibly TRBD1 (6 bases). The V end lost 5 bases, the J end lost 5 bases, and 15 bases lay between the germline ends. This CDR3 is 14 amino acids long. Germline loops: CDR1 MDHEN, CDR2 SYDVKM. The CDR3 loop is CASSTGGQKYGYTF. CDR3 bases: TGTGCCAGCAGTACCGGGGGGCAGAAGTATGGCTACACCTTC.

As to this clonotype: One junction end does not reproduce the germline sequence, and a read error may be involved. This sequence joins TRBV12-3 or TRBV12-4 and TRBJ1-1; D unresolved. The CDR3 sequence is 12 residues long. DNA of the CDR3: TGTGCCAGCGGTTTGTTGGACACTGAAGCTTTCTTT. The encoded protein is CASGLLDTEAFF.

This clonotype appeared many times. CDR3 in amino acids: CASSLEAQAPNSPLHF. In nucleotides, the CDR3 is TGTGCCAGCAGCTTAGAGGCGCAGGCACCGAATTCACCCCTCCACTTT. The chain recombines TRBV7-2 with TRBJ1-6; D gene uncertain. The CDR3 is made up of 16 amino acids. Germline CDR1 reads SGHTA; CDR2 reads FQGNSA. V lost 1 base, J lost 7 bases, and 14 bases lay in between. The whole variable domain, remainder taken from reference TRBV7-2 and TRBJ1-6, is GAGVSQSPSNKVTEKGKDVELRCDPISGHTALYWYRQSLGQGLEFLIYFQGNSAPDKSGLPSDRFSAERTGGSVSTLTIQRTQQEDSAVYLCASSLEAQAPNSPLHFGNGTRLTVT.

This clonotype was observed at least ten times. The chain has TRBV4-2 and TRBJ1-1; D remains ambiguous. Germline CDR1 LGHNA, CDR2 YNFKEQ. The CDR3 consists of 13 residues. The V end lost 0 bases, the J end lost 8 bases, and 10 bases lay between the germline ends. The CDR3 protein is CASSQDVLREAFF. DNA of the CDR3: TGTGCCAGCAGCCAAGATGTGCTTAGAGAAGCTTTCTTT.

In the case of this clonotype: Given a much more abundant clone one base away, this may be a read error. The rearrangement links TRBV9 to TRBJ2-5; tentatively, D is TRBD1 (5 bases). The CDR3 consists of 14 residues. CDR1 and CDR2 from the germline V gene are SGDLS and YYNGEE. This chain's CDR3 is CTSSVQGNQETQYF. The CDR3 DNA sequence: TGTACCAGCAGCGTTCAGGGAAACCAAGAGACCCAGTACTTC.

In this sample, this clonotype turned up a few times. The V and J genes are TRBV6-6 and TRBJ1-2; 12 bases map to TRBD1. In germline, CDR1 is MNHNY, CDR2 SVGAGI (reference sequence). Unmatched junction bases numbered 10, after V lost 5 bases and J lost 3 bases. The CDR3 runs 17 residues. CDR3 nucleotide sequence: TGTGCCAGCAGTACGGGACAGGGGGCCAGCCCGCACTATGGCTACACCTTC. Translation gives CASSTGQGASPHYGYTF.

The chain joins TRBV7-9 to TRBJ2-3; D is possibly TRBD1 (6 bases). The germline V and J ends were trimmed by 2 bases and 0 bases, with 9 bases remaining between them. The CDR3 is 15 residues long. Looked up from germline, CDR1 is SEHNR and CDR2 is FQNEAQ (reference sequence). CDR3 protein: CASSLWTVSTDTQYF. CDR3 in DNA: TGTGCCAGCAGCTTATGGACAGTCAGCACAGATACGCAGTATTTT. Based on the CDR3 plus reference TRBV7-9 and TRBJ2-3, the full variable domain is DTGVSQNPRHKITKRGQNVTFRCDPISEHNRLYWYRQTLGQGPEFLTYFQNEAQLEKSRLLSDRFSAERPKGSFSTLEIQRTEQGDSAMYLCASSLWTVSTDTQYFGPGTRLTVL.

The V gene is TRBV20-1, the J gene TRBJ2-3, with 9 bases aligning to TRBD2. Germline loops: CDR1 DFQATT, CDR2 SNEGSKA (reference sequence). The V and J ends lost 4 bases and 0 bases, in that order; junction bases with no gene match: 2. This CDR3 spans 14 amino acids. In DNA, the CDR3 is TGCAGTGCTAATCTAGCGGGAAGCACAGATACGCAGTATTTT. It encodes CSANLAGSTDTQYF.

This clonotype was counted between two and nine times. The V call is TRBV20-1, the J call TRBJ2-1; the D gene is possibly TRBD2 (7 bases). Trimming stripped 5 bases from V and 8 bases from J, with 19 bases between. CDR1 DFQATT and CDR2 SNEGSKA come from the germline V gene (reference sequence). CDR3 length equals 14 residues. For the CDR3, the DNA is TGCAGTGCTCCCCGTGGGGGGGCGGTCGATGAGCAGTTCTTC. It specifies CSAPRGGAVDEQFF.

This clonotype was observed many times. The rearrangement joins TRBV25-1 to TRBJ2-5; TRBD2 might be the D (6 bases). CDR1 and CDR2 from the germline V gene are MGHDK and SYGVNS. The CDR3 runs to 13 residues. Trimming took off 2 bases at V and 4 bases at J, with 8 bases between the two ends. Here the CDR3 reads CASSELARETQYF. DNA of the CDR3: TGTGCCAGCAGTGAACTAGCGCGAGAGACCCAGTACTTC.

This chain joins TRBV9 and TRBJ2-3; 13 bases align to TRBD2. Germline loops: CDR1 SGDLS, CDR2 YYNGEE. The CDR3 is made up of 15 amino acids. The J segment lost 4 bases and the V segment lost 4 bases, leaving 3 bases of the junction unmatched. The CDR3 DNA reads TGTGCCAGCAGCTCACTAGCGGGGGGGCCAGATACGCAGTATTTT. Translating it yields CASSSLAGGPDTQYF.

This clonotype has at least ten counts. The rearrangement joins TRBV29-1 to TRBJ2-1; D is ambiguous. Germline CDR1 reads SQVTM; CDR2 reads ANQGSEA. The CDR3 consists of 15 residues. V was clipped by 4 bases and J by 0 bases, with 13 bases between them. CDR3 protein: CSVARKGNSYNEQFF. The CDR3 coding sequence is TGCAGCGTTGCCAGGAAGGGCAACTCCTACAATGAGCAGTTCTTC.

V is TRBV5-1 and J is TRBJ1-1, with D possibly TRBD1 on 6 matching bases. Trimming removed 1 base from V and 6 bases from J, with 10 bases in between. CDR3 length: 13 residues. CDR1 is SGHRS and CDR2 is YFSETQ in the germline V gene. The CDR3 protein is CASSLSGESEAFF. For the CDR3, the DNA is TGCGCCAGCAGCTTGTCAGGGGAATCTGAAGCTTTCTTT.

The chain recombines TRBV7-9 with TRBJ2-5; 8 bases agree with TRBD2. Trimming removed 3 bases from V and 5 bases from J; junction bases left unmatched: 8. Germline V gives CDR1 SEHNR, CDR2 FQNEAQ (reference sequence). The CDR3 totals 15 residues. As DNA, the CDR3 is TGTGCCAGCAGCTTGTTAACGTCGGGGGGGGAGACCCAGTACTTC. Its translation is CASSLLTSGGETQYF.

This clonotype was counted between two and nine times. The chain employs TRBV24-1 and TRBJ2-1; 12 bases align to TRBD2. The CDR3 contains 16 residues. CDR1 KGHDR and CDR2 SFDVKD come from the germline V gene. The junction had 6 bases not matched to a gene; V was cut back by 4 bases and J by 6 bases. Here the CDR3 reads CATSDSSGGASNEQFF. The CDR3 DNA sequence: TGTGCCACCAGTGACTCTAGCGGGGGGGCCTCCAATGAGCAGTTCTTC.